This is a list of T cell receptor beta chains from one sample in a study of immune evolution from preneoplasia to lung adenocarcinoma. Assay: immunoSEQ multiplex PCR; the TCRdb copy retains only in-frame clones and omits some. The top ten clones hold around 1.7% of a sample with around 11,000 clones, roughly 84% of them seen once. The sequenced sample was FFPE minimally invasive lung adenocarcinoma tissue. These receptors originate from a person aged 65 to 85 with lung adenocarcinoma. CDR3s include the opening cysteine and the closing phenylalanine or tryptophan. The order of the fields is D gene, clone size, J gene, V gene, CDR3 DNA, CDR3 protein. A D gene is named only where the DNA matches it firmly. Not every row has a clone size; where given, it reads once, few, many or a size class.

D gene: TRBD1; clone size: NA; J gene: TRBJ1-2; V gene: TRBV5-1; CDR3 DNA: TGCGCCAGCAGCGAAAATCCGGGACAGGGATCCGTCGGGGGCTACACCTTC; CDR3 protein: CASSENPGQGSVGGYTF
D gene: TRBD1; clone size: NA; J gene: TRBJ1-2; V gene: TRBV7-9; CDR3 DNA: TGTGCCAGCAGCTTCCCCATCCCGGGACAGGGGGACTATGGCTACACCTTC; CDR3 protein: CASSFPIPGQGDYGYTF
D gene: NA; clone size: once; J gene: TRBJ1-1; V gene: TRBV6-1; CDR3 DNA: TGTGCCAGCAGTGACTGGGGAGATAACACTGAAGCTTTCTTT; CDR3 protein: CASSDWGDNTEAFF
D gene: TRBD2; clone size: NA; J gene: TRBJ2-2; V gene: TRBV4-2; CDR3 DNA: TGTGCCAGCAGCCAAGAAGCTAGCGGGGGGGCGAAGGGGGAGCTGTTTTTT; CDR3 protein: CASSQEASGGAKGELFF
D gene: NA; clone size: NA; J gene: TRBJ1-1; V gene: TRBV10-3; CDR3 DNA: TGTGCCATCAGTGAGCCGAGGAAGCCTCGAGCTTTCTTT; CDR3 protein: CAISEPRKPRAFF
D gene: NA; clone size: medium-sized; J gene: TRBJ2-2; V gene: TRBV27; CDR3 DNA: TGTGCCAGCAGACGACAGTCGAACACCGGGGAGCTGTTTTTT; CDR3 protein: CASRRQSNTGELFF
D gene: NA; clone size: NA; J gene: TRBJ1-1; V gene: TRBV2; CDR3 DNA: TGTGCCAGCCATTTGGTGAAAGGGGCCAACACTGAAGCTTTCTTT; CDR3 protein: CASHLVKGANTEAFF
D gene: TRBD1; clone size: few; J gene: TRBJ1-5; V gene: TRBV4-1; CDR3 DNA: TGCGCCAGCAGCCGAGTACTGACAGGGGATAGCAATCAGCCCCAGCATTTT; CDR3 protein: CASSRVLTGDSNQPQHF
D gene: NA; clone size: few; J gene: TRBJ2-5; V gene: TRBV20-1; CDR3 DNA: TGCAGTGCTAGTGGGGTGACCCAGTACTTC; CDR3 protein: CSASGVTQYF
D gene: TRBD2; clone size: NA; J gene: TRBJ2-3; V gene: TRBV7-3; CDR3 DNA: TGTGCCAGCAGCAAAAGCGGACTAGGGGCAGATACGCAGTATTTT; CDR3 protein: CASSKSGLGADTQYF
D gene: TRBD1; clone size: NA; J gene: TRBJ1-6; V gene: TRBV6-4; CDR3 DNA: TGTGCCAGCAGTGATTCGGACAGGGGGACACCCCTCCACTTT; CDR3 protein: CASSDSDRGTPLHF
D gene: NA; clone size: NA; J gene: TRBJ2-7; V gene: TRBV6-5; CDR3 DNA: TGTGCCAGCAGTTACGGGACTGCTCCCTACGAGCAGTACTTC; CDR3 protein: CASSYGTAPYEQYF
D gene: NA; clone size: few; J gene: TRBJ1-1; V gene: TRBV10-2; CDR3 DNA: TGCGCCAGCCGATACAGGGCAGGGACTGAAGCTTTCTTT; CDR3 protein: CASRYRAGTEAFF
D gene: NA; clone size: NA; J gene: TRBJ1-2; V gene: TRBV7-2; CDR3 DNA: TGTGCCAGCAGCTTACCGGGAGGCTATGGCTACACCTTC; CDR3 protein: CASSLPGGYGYTF
D gene: NA; clone size: NA; J gene: TRBJ1-4; V gene: TRBV18; CDR3 DNA: TGTGCCAGCTCACCAAATAGAGACAGTTGGGGCAATGAAAAACTGTTTTTT; CDR3 protein: CASSPNRDSWGNEKLFF
D gene: NA; clone size: once; J gene: TRBJ2-1; V gene: TRBV2; CDR3 DNA: TGTGCCACCAAAAGGGACAAATTTAACAATGAGCAGTTCTTC; CDR3 protein: CATKRDKFNNEQFF
D gene: TRBD1; clone size: NA; J gene: TRBJ1-2; V gene: TRBV5-1; CDR3 DNA: TGCGCCAGCAGCTTAACGACAGGGGGAGCTAACTATGGCTACACCTTC; CDR3 protein: CASSLTTGGANYGYTF
D gene: NA; clone size: NA; J gene: TRBJ1-5; V gene: TRBV7-2; CDR3 DNA: TGTGCCAGCAGCTTATTCAAGGGCGGCAATCAGCCCCAGCATTTT; CDR3 protein: CASSLFKGGNQPQHF
D gene: NA; clone size: NA; J gene: TRBJ1-5; V gene: TRBV28; CDR3 DNA: TGTGCCAGCAGTGGGCCACCCCATCAGCCCCAGCATTTT; CDR3 protein: CASSGPPHQPQHF
D gene: TRBD1; clone size: NA; J gene: TRBJ2-7; V gene: TRBV7-6; CDR3 DNA: TGTGCCAGCATCGCCGGGACAGGGGGGATCAACGAGCAGTACTTC; CDR3 protein: CASIAGTGGINEQYF
D gene: NA; clone size: NA; J gene: TRBJ1-2; V gene: TRBV7-8; CDR3 DNA: TGTGCCAGCAGCTTCGAATTAGGGCTTAACTATGGCTACACCTTC; CDR3 protein: CASSFELGLNYGYTF
D gene: NA; clone size: NA; J gene: TRBJ1-1; V gene: TRBV4-2; CDR3 DNA: TGTGCCAGCAGCCAAGATCTCCGAGGGGGGGGACAAGAAGCTTTCTTT; CDR3 protein: CASSQDLRGGGQEAFF
D gene: TRBD1; clone size: few; J gene: TRBJ1-1; V gene: TRBV25-1; CDR3 DNA: TGTGCCAGCAGTGAAGTGGGGACAGGGATCTGGTCAGCTTTCTTT; CDR3 protein: CASSEVGTGIWSAFF
D gene: NA; clone size: NA; J gene: TRBJ2-1; V gene: TRBV29-1; CDR3 DNA: TGCAGCGTTGTGGGTGCGGGCCAAGTCTCCTACAATGAGCAGTTCTTC; CDR3 protein: CSVVGAGQVSYNEQFF
D gene: TRBD2; clone size: NA; J gene: TRBJ2-3; V gene: TRBV29-1; CDR3 DNA: TGCAGCGTTGGACTAGCGGGGGGAAGTGATACGCAGTATTTT; CDR3 protein: CSVGLAGGSDTQYF
D gene: NA; clone size: NA; J gene: TRBJ1-2; V gene: TRBV4-1; CDR3 DNA: TGCGCCAGCAGCCAACCACTAGGGTTCAACTATGGCTACACCTTC; CDR3 protein: CASSQPLGFNYGYTF